One and the same sample provided the 28 T cell receptor beta chains below, sequenced in a study of cytomegalovirus exposure and HLA in healthy donors. The PCR contained 60 Vbeta and 13 Jbeta primers. Produced via immunoSEQ multiplex PCR; TCRdb's table is partial and in-frame only. This table has around 170,000 clones, roughly 76% appearing once. What was sequenced was PBMCs. These receptors were obtained from a middle-aged man in good health and CMV-seropositive.

The chain combines TRBV7-6 with TRBJ1-5; 7 bases align to TRBD1. Germline trimming cut 1 base from V and 6 bases from J; bases unmatched to any gene: 6. The V gene's germline CDR1 is SGHVS and CDR2 FNYEAQ. The CDR3 runs 15 residues. CDR3 loop: CASSLVEGAGQPQHF. DNA of the CDR3: TGTGCCAGCAGCTTAGTTGAGGGGGCGGGTCAGCCCCAGCATTTT. Variable domain in full (rest from reference TRBV7-6 and TRBJ1-5): GAGVSQSPRYKVTKRGQDVALRCDPISGHVSLYWYRQALGQGPEFLTYFNYEAQQDKSGLPNDRFSAERPEGSISTLTIQRTEQRDSAMYRCASSLVEGAGQPQHFGDGTRLSIL.

This sequence joins TRBV19 and TRBJ2-1; a possible D gene is TRBD1 (5 bases). Germline-derived CDR1 and CDR2 are LNHDA and SQIVND (reference sequence). This CDR3 spans 13 amino acids. The germline V and J ends were trimmed by 3 bases and 5 bases, with 8 bases remaining between them. The chain's CDR3 is CASSMTANNEQFF. CDR3 nucleotides: TGTGCCAGTAGTATGACAGCTAACAATGAGCAGTTCTTC.

The rearrangement uses TRBV29-1 and TRBJ1-5; tentative D call: TRBD1 (6 bases). V gave up 6 bases and J gave up 7 bases, with 13 bases separating them. The CDR3 extends over 12 amino acids. Germline V gene lookup returns CDR1 SQVTM and CDR2 ANQGSEA. CDR3 protein: CSVGAFAQPQHF. DNA of the CDR3: TGCAGCGTGGGGGCCTTCGCCCAGCCCCAGCATTTT.

V is TRBV6-5 and J is TRBJ2-7; D may be TRBD2 (6 bases). This CDR3 spans 13 amino acids. V was shortened by 5 bases and J by 0 bases, with 8 bases between the two germline ends. Germline values: CDR1 MNHEY, CDR2 SVGAGI. CDR3 DNA: TGTGCCAGCAGTCTCGGGAGCTCCTACGAGCAGTACTTC. Its translation is CASSLGSSYEQYF.

The chain employs TRBV5-4 and TRBJ2-5; D remains ambiguous. The DNA end is more similar to TRBJ2-7, so the J call may be wrong. The CDR3 has 11 amino acids. Germline CDR1 SGHNT, CDR2 YYREEE (reference sequence). The DNA for the CDR3 is TGTGCCAGCAGCTTGGCCTACGAGCAGTACTTC. It translates to CASSLAYEQYF.

This rearrangement joins TRBV4-3 to TRBJ2-7; D may be TRBD1 (6 bases). With 2 bases removed from V and 3 bases from J, the gap between germline ends came to 14 bases. Germline lookup yields CDR1 LGHNA and CDR2 YSLEER. The CDR3 runs 15 residues. The CDR3 protein is CASSQTGNKFYEQYF. The CDR3 coding sequence is TGCGCCAGCAGCCAAACAGGGAATAAGTTCTACGAGCAGTACTTC.

V gene TRBV5-1 combines with J gene TRBJ2-5, with 9 bases that match TRBD2. The CDR3 has 15 amino acids. In germline, CDR1 is SGHRS, CDR2 YFSETQ. V shed 5 bases, J shed 5 bases, and the junction held 10 bases outside the gene matches. CDR3 DNA: TGCGCCAGCAGTCACGGGCGGGGGGGCGGCGAGACCCAGTACTTC. It is translated as CASSHGRGGGETQYF.

The chain uses TRBV10-1 and TRBJ1-5; possible D gene TRBD1, 5 bases. V dropped 0 bases and J dropped 0 bases, with 12 bases sitting between them. This CDR3 region has 17 residues. Germline V gene sequence: CDR1 WNHNN, CDR2 SYGVQD (reference sequence). The DNA of the CDR3 is TGCGCCAGCAGTGAGTCCCGGACACTGTGTAGCAATCAGCCCCAGCATTTT. Protein sequence: CASSESRTLCSNQPQHF.

The rearrangement links TRBV10-3 to TRBJ2-1; TRBD1 aligns across 7 bases. J gave up 0 bases and V 10 bases, and 12 bases lay outside the gene matches. There are 16 residues in the CDR3. Germline V gene sequence: CDR1 ENHRY, CDR2 SYGVKD. This CDR3 is CATTRGPPSSYNEQFF. As DNA, the CDR3 is TGTGCCACGACGAGGGGGCCCCCGAGCTCCTACAATGAGCAGTTCTTC.

This clone has just a few counts. The identical CDR3 is also encoded by other nucleotide sequences in the sample. This sequence joins TRBV27 and TRBJ1-2; weak D call: TRBD1 (5 bases). Between the trimmed V and J ends, which lost 0 bases and 2 bases, there was a span of 10 bases. The CDR3 extends over 15 amino acids. Germline values: CDR1 MNHEY, CDR2 SMNVEV (reference sequence). The CDR3 nucleotides are TGTGCCAGCAGTTTATCGGTCGGGGGGAACTATGGCTACACCTTC. Its protein is CASSLSVGGNYGYTF.

This clone has a single count. The chain has TRBV29-1 and TRBJ1-1, with TRBD1 matching 11 bases. Germline trimming cut 3 bases from V and 4 bases from J; bases unmatched to any gene: 4. Germline CDR1 SQVTM, CDR2 ANQGSEA. The CDR3 runs to 14 residues. CDR3 bases: TGCAGCGTTGAGCGGACAGGGGGCGGCACTGAAGCTTTCTTT. It codes for CSVERTGGGTEAFF.

The chain is built from TRBV30 and TRBJ1-4, with 7 bases matching TRBD1. The CDR3 totals 16 residues. Germline V lookup: CDR1 GTSNPN, CDR2 SVGIG (reference sequence). The junction had 6 bases not matched to a gene; V was cut back by 2 bases and J by 0 bases. As DNA, the CDR3 is TGTGCCTGGAGTCGGGGGCAGGGGGCAACTAATGAAAAACTGTTTTTT. Translating it yields CAWSRGQGATNEKLFF.

This sequence joins TRBV30 and TRBJ1-1; D is uncertain. The V end was cut by 3 bases, the J end by 3 bases, with 5 bases between. Germline assignment: CDR1 GTSNPN and CDR2 SVGIG (reference sequence). This CDR3 contains 11 residues. The CDR3 spells CAWRRDTEAFF. DNA for the CDR3: TGTGCCTGGAGGAGGGACACTGAAGCTTTCTTT.

J is TRBJ2-3 and V is TRBV5-4; no clear D gene. Germline-derived CDR1 and CDR2 are SGHNT and YYREEE (reference sequence). The CDR3 is 13 residues long. Trimming removed 6 bases at V and 0 bases at J, with 8 bases between. CDR3 in DNA: TGTGCCAGCACCCGAACTAGCACAGATACGCAGTATTTT. Protein: CASTRTSTDTQYF. Drawing the rest from reference TRBV5-4 and TRBJ2-3, the complete variable domain is ETGVTQSPTHLIKTRGQQVTLRCSSQSGHNTVSWYQQALGQGPQFIFQYYREEENGRGNFPPRFSGLQFPNYSSELNVNALELDDSALYLCASTRTSTDTQYFGPGTRLTVL.

The chain couples TRBV9 to TRBJ1-3; D possibly corresponds to TRBD1 (5 bases). CDR1 and CDR2 (germline): SGDLS, YYNGEE. The CDR3 has 16 amino acids. The V gene lost 0 bases and the J gene lost 3 bases, with 13 bases spanning the gap. Here the CDR3 DNA reads TGTGCCAGCAGCGTAGATCAGGGATACGGTGGAAACACCATATATTTT. Translation: CASSVDQGYGGNTIYF.

The CDR3 sequence: CASSPRQGDYEQYF. The CDR3 DNA follows: TGCGCCAGCAGCCCCCGACAGGGGGATTACGAGCAGTACTTC. The gene calls are TRBV4-1 and TRBJ2-7, with 9 bases matching TRBD1. Germline V lookup: CDR1 MGHRA, CDR2 YSYEKL. The length of the CDR3 is 14 residues. With V trimmed by 4 bases and J by 4 bases, 5 bases remained unmatched.

The rearrangement joins TRBV5-1 to TRBJ2-7, with 8 bases identical to TRBD1. Germline loops: CDR1 SGHRS, CDR2 YFSETQ. The CDR3 covers 16 residues. Germline trimming cut 0 bases from V and 0 bases from J; bases unmatched to any gene: 5. The CDR3 region has the DNA TGCGCCAGCAGCTTGGCGCGAACAGGGGGCTCCTACGAGCAGTACTTC. Translated: CASSLARTGGSYEQYF.

This sequence joins TRBV18 and TRBJ2-1, with D perhaps matching TRBD1 (6 bases). The CDR3 spans 16 residues. V was pared by 2 bases and J by 9 bases, with 20 bases between. Germline V lookup: CDR1 KGHSH, CDR2 LQKENI. Here the CDR3 reads CASSPVPGALRGEQFF. CDR3 sequence (DNA): TGTGCCAGCTCACCAGTCCCAGGGGCCCTACGAGGTGAGCAGTTCTTC.

The V and J genes are TRBV6-5 and TRBJ1-4; no clear D gene. V lost 1 base, J lost 6 bases, and 9 bases lay in between. This CDR3 has 14 residues. Germline CDR1 and CDR2: MNHEY and SVGAGI. The CDR3 coding sequence is TGTGCCAGCAGTTACTGGAGGGATGATGAAAAACTGTTTTTT. This sequence encodes CASSYWRDDEKLFF.

The rearrangement uses TRBV9 and TRBJ2-7; 7 bases align to TRBD1. This CDR3 contains 13 residues. Trimming at V came to 5 bases and at J to 3 bases, leaving 5 bases not matched to a gene. Per germline, CDR1 SGDLS and CDR2 YYNGEE. The CDR3 reads CASSRGQDYEQYF. For the CDR3, the DNA is TGTGCCAGCAGTCGTGGACAGGACTACGAGCAGTACTTC.

The rearrangement links TRBV7-9 to TRBJ2-1, with 8 bases lining up with TRBD2. The CDR3 consists of 16 residues. V trimming: 2 bases; J trimming: 8 bases; junction bases outside the gene matches: 11. Germline lookup yields CDR1 SEHNR and CDR2 FQNEAQ (reference sequence). CDR3 in amino acids: CASSLTGTRGEHEQFF. The CDR3 coding sequence is TGTGCCAGCAGCTTAACCGGGACTAGGGGGGAGCATGAGCAGTTCTTC. Using reference TRBV7-9 and TRBJ2-1 for the parts outside the CDR3, the full variable domain is DTGVSQNPRHKITKRGQNVTFRCDPISEHNRLYWYRQTLGQGPEFLTYFQNEAQLEKSRLLSDRFSAERPKGSFSTLEIQRTEQGDSAMYLCASSLTGTRGEHEQFFGPGTRLTVL.

This clone has more than one count but fewer than ten. J is TRBJ1-1 and V is TRBV27; 8 positions match TRBD1. The CDR3 extends over 17 amino acids. The ends lost 2 bases at V and 3 bases at J; junction bases unmatched: 11. Germline CDR1 reads MNHEY; CDR2 reads SMNVEV (reference sequence). The CDR3 region is CASSLRQGARMDTEAFF. CDR3 DNA: TGTGCCAGCAGTTTACGGCAGGGGGCGAGAATGGACACTGAAGCTTTCTTT.

The genes are TRBV27 and TRBJ1-1; unclear D gene. The CDR3 has 15 amino acids. Germline CDR1 is MNHEY and CDR2 is SMNVEV (reference sequence). V lost 6 bases and J lost 1, with 15 bases in between. The CDR3 DNA reads TGTGCCAGCAGGTTCATTCTCCGGGAGAACACTGAAGCTTTCTTT. This sequence encodes CASRFILRENTEAFF.

In the case of this clone: This sample includes further DNA sequences coding for the same CDR3. V usage is TRBV5-1 and J usage is TRBJ2-7; D possibly corresponds to TRBD1 (5 bases). This CDR3 spans 15 amino acids. Trimming removed 3 bases from V and 4 bases from J, with 17 bases in between. Per germline, CDR1 SGHRS and CDR2 YFSETQ. CDR3 bases: TGCGCCAGCAGCTCCGGGCAGGGAATGGCTTACGAGCAGTACTTC. This translates into CASSSGQGMAYEQYF.

A note on this clone: A read error may account for a junction end that differs from germline. This chain joins TRBV7-9 and TRBJ2-7; 8 nucleotides match TRBD1. CDR1 and CDR2 from the germline V gene are SEHNR and FQNEAQ (reference sequence). The CDR3 consists of 15 residues. The CDR3 region has the DNA TGTTCCAGCAGCTTAAAGGAGGGACAGGCGTCCGAGCAGTACTTC. Amino acids: CSSSLKEGQASEQYF.

The chain couples TRBV4-1 to TRBJ1-3, with D possibly being TRBD1 (6 bases). The germline V and J ends were trimmed by 1 base and 3 bases, with 19 bases remaining between them. The length of the CDR3 is 18 residues. Germline V gives CDR1 MGHRA, CDR2 YSYEKL. CDR3 nucleotide sequence: TGCGCCAGCAGCCAAGGAATACCACAGGGTATGAGTGGAAACACCATATATTTT. Translation: CASSQGIPQGMSGNTIYF.

This clone has only one observation. The chain recombines TRBV6-5 with TRBJ2-5, with no clear D. V was shortened by 2 bases and J by 5 bases, with 9 bases between the two germline ends. CDR1 is MNHEY, CDR2 SVGAGI, per germline. The CDR3 consists of 13 residues. The CDR3 reads CASSYSLTETQYF. DNA for the CDR3: TGTGCCAGCAGTTACAGCCTAACGGAGACCCAGTACTTC.

The rearrangement links TRBV19 to TRBJ2-1, with a possible D match to TRBD2 (5 bases). The V gene's germline CDR1 is LNHDA and CDR2 SQIVND (reference sequence). Between the trimmed V and J ends, which lost 10 bases and 7 bases, there was a span of 14 bases. The CDR3 spans 12 residues. CDR3 loop: CATIRLANEQFF. The CDR3 DNA sequence: TGTGCCACCATCCGGCTAGCAAATGAGCAGTTCTTC.